This T cell receptor beta chain originates from a study of shared clonotypes between healthy human individuals. Study summary: Used for every donor were three CD4 naive, three CD4 memory, two CD8 naive and one CD8 memory plate. Notes on the study in general: Compared with clonotypes that all four donors shared, non-shared clonotypes had lower generation probabilities. Clonotype sharing across a few donors was observed for 4% to 6.5% of naive CD4 clonotypes.

Worth noting for this clone: As yet, its antigen is unknown. This sample includes further DNA sequences coding for the same CDR3.

TCRdb's copy holds only in-frame clones and misses some; the assay was immunoSEQ multiplex PCR. Among millions of clones listed, 85% to 95% were seen once. The study separated CD4+ cells into CD45RA+ naive and CD45RA-negative memory subsets. The V gene's germline CDR1 is MNHNS and CDR2 SASEGT. V was trimmed by 0 bases and J by 1 base, leaving 10 bases between them. The CDR3 extends over 15 amino acids. The sample consisted of naive CD4+ T cells sorted from blood. As for subset: CD45RA+ positively selected. V is TRBV6-1 and J is TRBJ2-7, with no clear D. The TCR sequence derives from a man younger than 30 in good health. The CDR3 DNA sequence: TGTGCCAGCAGTGAAGCTGGTGGTCTTTCCTACGAGCAGTACTTC. Its translation is CASSEAGGLSYEQYF.